This TCR beta chain stems from a study of blood T cell repertoires in COVID-19 (dated by TCRdb to about 2020). Regarding the research as a whole: Samples covering the acute and convalescent phases of COVID-19 were provided by collaborators in the United States, Italy and Spain. The prospective study material was composed of cDNA or gDNA derived from T cells, B-cell-depleted T cells, or PBMCs. The dataset comprised deeply sampled blood TCRbeta repertoires from subjects exposed to, actively infected with, or recovered from COVID-19. The repertoires were released in a freely available public database meant as a resource for research on the immune response to SARS-CoV-2. Samples were obtained from the ongoing ImmuneRACE study (first 160 participants) and from about 1,300 subjects provided by 6 global collaborators. The sample metadata nearly always contained a de-identified subject ID, COVID-19 status, age in years and sex. HLA class I and class II types, where available, came from metadata supplied by the sample provider rather than from assay-based typing.

The immunoSEQ Assay, a bias-controlled multiplex PCR, was used to amplify TCRbeta CDR3 regions from genomic DNA. On the study's bioinformatics: Within the assay, amplification of reference gene primers was used to estimate how many nucleated cells each sample contained. Sequence reads were collapsed and filtered to measure the absolute abundance of every unique TCRbeta CDR3 rearrangement. For each sample, productive Simpson clonality was calculated as the square root of Simpson's diversity index across productive rearrangements. Held by TCRdb, this immuneACCESS table contains in-frame sequences only and omits some clones. Under half of the omission traces to an unresolved V gene where checked; the cause of the rest is unknown. D and trimming were read from the DNA, whereas the V and J calls and clone size are those reported in that table. For this sample the table gives 280,000 or so clones, of which roughly nine tenths were detected only once. Around 5.8% of the sample comes from the top ten.

The research as a whole found: The amount of clinical and demographic metadata varied by source and participant and was provided uncurated.

From the cysteine through the phenylalanine, the CDR3 covers 14 amino acids. Of the read, only the CDR3 DNA is kept; its 42 bases are in frame from base 1. CDR1 and CDR2 (SNHLY, FYNNEI) derive from the germline V gene. V is pruned by 4 bases and J by 9 bases, leaving 7 bases of the junction without a gene match. About this clone itself: It lacks a known antigen. No base qualities exist here, and no much larger clone lies one base off it.

Participants in the prospective study were enrolled through a virtual design, were aged roughly 18 to 100 years, and lived in some 24 United States geographic areas. Cohort assignment in the prospective study relied on participant-reported clinical history from a screening survey and a study questionnaire. Recovered participants in ImmuneRACE Cohort 3 were defined as having two consecutive negative NP/OP PCR tests, clearance from a healthcare professional, or resolution of symptoms. Each participant in the prospective study had whole blood, serum and a nasopharyngeal or oropharyngeal swab collected by mobile phlebotomists. Participants in the prospective study had the option to provide additional blood draws and questionnaires over an approximately two-month period. Before DNA extraction, blood samples from the prospective study were shipped at room temperature or frozen.

The specimen sequenced was PBMCs or T cells enriched from blood (not recorded which). The TCR originated in a woman between 35 and 50 years old who had recovered from COVID-19. This receptor chain uses TRBV2 and TRBJ2-2, and TRBD1 matches 8 of the central bases. The CDR3 here reads CASSVTGVSRELFF. The nucleotides read TGTGCCAGCAGTGTGACAGGGGTCAGCCGGGAGCTGTTTTTT.